These T cell receptor beta chains were read from a single sample in a study of T-cell reconstitution after alpha-beta-depleted transplantation in children. MiXCR was run by TCRdb on the PCR reads, yielding one entry per CDR3 protein. The sample consists of roughly 300,000 distinct CDR3 sequences, 9.9% of them appearing once. The sample was PBMCs from the stem cell graft donor, taken from the stem cell graft. Receptors originate from a human donor who donated a stem cell graft to a child with SCID. CDR3s include the opening cysteine and the closing phenylalanine or tryptophan. The size of a clone is reported for some rows only, either as once, few or many, or as a class for expanded clones.

CDR3 protein: CASSVRQSYEQYF
clone size: few
V gene: TRBV12-3/TRBV12-4

CDR3 protein: CASSPGLAGVEQYF
clone size: many
V gene: TRBV7-8

CDR3 protein: CASSYWPDSNQPQHF
clone size: few
V gene: TRBV6-5

CDR3 protein: CASSLFSNGEQFF
clone size: many
V gene: TRBV7-3

CDR3 protein: CATPQARQGYNEQFF
clone size: NA
V gene: TRBV2

CDR3 protein: CATSDYDTQYF
clone size: many
V gene: TRBV24-1

CDR3 protein: CSVGAGGDQPQHF
clone size: NA
V gene: TRBV29-1

CDR3 protein: CAISEQEGMNTEAFF
clone size: NA
V gene: TRBV10-3

CDR3 protein: CASSEGGYTGELFF
clone size: NA
V gene: TRBV2

CDR3 protein: CASSLQQGAVKDTQYF
clone size: many
V gene: TRBV7-8

CDR3 protein: CASSRRLEETQYF
clone size: many
V gene: TRBV18

CDR3 protein: CASSLPGTGGNYGYTF
clone size: NA
V gene: TRBV7-9

CDR3 protein: CASSLGSGGISYEQYF
clone size: few
V gene: TRBV7-6

CDR3 protein: CASSLAGTGGGEQYF
clone size: NA
V gene: TRBV5-1

CDR3 protein: CSAREEGGNYGYTF
clone size: many
V gene: TRBV20-1

CDR3 protein: CASSLERPEAFF
clone size: many
V gene: TRBV7-8

CDR3 protein: CASSSSGTTENSYNEQFF
clone size: many
V gene: TRBV7-3

CDR3 protein: CASSLEGQWLGEQYF
clone size: NA
V gene: TRBV5-1

CDR3 protein: CASSLVGATGDTQYF
clone size: NA
V gene: TRBV11-2

CDR3 protein: CASSLSVNEQYF
clone size: NA
V gene: TRBV12-3/TRBV12-4

CDR3 protein: CASLIGQGNTEAFF
clone size: NA
V gene: TRBV5-1

CDR3 protein: CASDYGTVGVVDTDTQYF
clone size: few
V gene: TRBV5-1

CDR3 protein: CATSRDNRLAGINEQFF
clone size: few
V gene: TRBV15

CDR3 protein: CASSQDDRELDTEAFF
clone size: medium-sized
V gene: TRBV3-1

CDR3 protein: CASTGQAGYTF
clone size: few
V gene: TRBV5-1

CDR3 protein: CASRHPGQGNEKLFF
clone size: NA
V gene: TRBV2